The rows below give T cell receptor beta chains drawn from one sample of a study of radiation and T cells in renal cell carcinoma. Assay: immunoSEQ multiplex PCR; the TCRdb copy retains only in-frame clones and omits some. The top ten clones hold approximately 10% of a sample with under 200,000 clones, about 85% of them seen once. The specimen comprised blood, sampled from a patient whose treatment included radiotherapy and nephrectomy. The receptors stem from a woman in her fifties or sixties with renal cell carcinoma. Both conserved end residues are part of each CDR3. The D gene is left open where the match is weak. Size values are once, few and many counts, or a class for expanded clones, and some rows have none.

j_call: TRBJ1-2; clone_size: -; d_call: -; v_call: TRBV5-1; cdr3_nt: TGCGCCAGCAGCCAGGGGATTCTCGCAGGAGATAACTATGGCTACACCTTC; cdr3_aa: CASSQGILAGDNYGYTF
j_call: TRBJ2-7; clone_size: -; d_call: TRBD1; v_call: TRBV6-5; cdr3_nt: TGTGCCAGCAGTCCCGGGACAGGGGCTCCCTACGAGCAGTACTTC; cdr3_aa: CASSPGTGAPYEQYF
j_call: TRBJ2-1; clone_size: -; d_call: TRBD2; v_call: TRBV19; cdr3_nt: TGTGCCAGTAGTGAACAACTAGCGGGGGGTCTGAATGAGCAGTTCTTC; cdr3_aa: CASSEQLAGGLNEQFF
j_call: TRBJ2-7; clone_size: once; d_call: -; v_call: TRBV6-1; cdr3_nt: TGTGCCAGCACCGGACCGCTTTTCGAGCAGTACTTC; cdr3_aa: CASTGPLFEQYF
j_call: TRBJ2-3; clone_size: once; d_call: -; v_call: TRBV11-3; cdr3_nt: TGTGCCAGCAGCCGAAGAGGGTCCGGGGGCACAGATACGCAGTATTTT; cdr3_aa: CASSRRGSGGTDTQYF
j_call: TRBJ1-2; clone_size: -; d_call: -; v_call: TRBV7-9; cdr3_nt: TGTGCCAGCAGCTTAGTTGGCCAGGGCTATGGCTACACCTTC; cdr3_aa: CASSLVGQGYGYTF
j_call: TRBJ2-7; clone_size: once; d_call: -; v_call: TRBV18; cdr3_nt: TGTGCCAGCTCGTGGGACACGGCCTACGAGCAGTACTTC; cdr3_aa: CASSWDTAYEQYF
j_call: TRBJ1-2; clone_size: -; d_call: -; v_call: TRBV2; cdr3_nt: TGTGCCAGCAGTGTTCTGGGGCAGAATGGCTACACCTTC; cdr3_aa: CASSVLGQNGYTF
j_call: TRBJ1-6; clone_size: -; d_call: -; v_call: TRBV6-5; cdr3_nt: TGTGCCAGCAGTTCACACCGGGACTGGGGGACACCCCTCCACTTT; cdr3_aa: CASSSHRDWGTPLHF
j_call: TRBJ1-1; clone_size: -; d_call: -; v_call: TRBV19; cdr3_nt: TGTGCCAGTAGTATAGGGGCGGTGAACACTGAAGCTTTCTTT; cdr3_aa: CASSIGAVNTEAFF
j_call: TRBJ2-3; clone_size: -; d_call: -; v_call: TRBV14; cdr3_nt: TGTGCCAGCAGCCTGGCAGGGTACTACGATACGCAGTATTTT; cdr3_aa: CASSLAGYYDTQYF
j_call: TRBJ2-1; clone_size: once; d_call: -; v_call: TRBV30; cdr3_nt: TGTGCCTGGAGTCTAACCGGCGGCGCCTTGGGGGAGCAGTTCTTC; cdr3_aa: CAWSLTGGALGEQFF
j_call: TRBJ1-1; clone_size: -; d_call: TRBD1; v_call: TRBV19; cdr3_nt: TGTGCCAGTAGTAGGGACAGGGAGAACACTGAAGCTTTCTTT; cdr3_aa: CASSRDRENTEAFF
j_call: TRBJ1-1; clone_size: -; d_call: TRBD1; v_call: TRBV5-1; cdr3_nt: TGCGCCAGCAGCCCGGACAGGGGAAACACTGAAGCTTTCTTT; cdr3_aa: CASSPDRGNTEAFF
j_call: TRBJ2-2; clone_size: few; d_call: -; v_call: TRBV11-2; cdr3_nt: TGTGCCAGCAACTACCTCCGGACCAGTAACACCGGGGAGCTGTTTTTT; cdr3_aa: CASNYLRTSNTGELFF
j_call: TRBJ2-7; clone_size: -; d_call: -; v_call: TRBV6-1; cdr3_nt: TGTGCCAGCAGGATCTCGGACTTATCCTACGAGCAGTACTTC; cdr3_aa: CASRISDLSYEQYF
j_call: TRBJ2-3; clone_size: -; d_call: TRBD2; v_call: TRBV7-2; cdr3_nt: TGTGCCAGCAGCTTAGACCGGACTAGATTAGGAGGCACAGATACGCAGTATTTT; cdr3_aa: CASSLDRTRLGGTDTQYF
j_call: TRBJ1-1; clone_size: -; d_call: -; v_call: TRBV18; cdr3_nt: TGTGCCAGCTCACCACGGGCAGGAGAGAACACTGAAGCTTTCTTT; cdr3_aa: CASSPRAGENTEAFF
j_call: TRBJ2-7; clone_size: -; d_call: TRBD1; v_call: TRBV15; cdr3_nt: TGTGCCACCAGCAGAGGTCCCGGGACAGGGTATGAGCAGTACTTC; cdr3_aa: CATSRGPGTGYEQYF
j_call: TRBJ2-5; clone_size: -; d_call: TRBD2; v_call: TRBV5-1; cdr3_nt: TGCGCCAGCTACAGCACAGCGGGGGAAGAGACCCAGTACTTC; cdr3_aa: CASYSTAGEETQYF
j_call: TRBJ2-4; clone_size: -; d_call: -; v_call: TRBV4-1; cdr3_nt: TGCGCCAGCAGCCCTGGACCCTTACGCCCATTAGCCAAAAACATTCAGTACTTC; cdr3_aa: CASSPGPLRPLAKNIQYF
j_call: TRBJ2-3; clone_size: -; d_call: TRBD2; v_call: TRBV7-2; cdr3_nt: TGTGCCAGCAGCTTAGCGCCCCCGGGACTAGCGGGATACACAGATACGCAGTATTTT; cdr3_aa: CASSLAPPGLAGYTDTQYF
j_call: TRBJ2-1; clone_size: once; d_call: TRBD2; v_call: TRBV11-1; cdr3_nt: TGTGCCAGCAGACTGGGCCTAGCGGGGGGAACCGGGGTGTGGGAGCAGTTCTTC; cdr3_aa: CASRLGLAGGTGVWEQFF
j_call: TRBJ2-5; clone_size: -; d_call: -; v_call: TRBV9; cdr3_nt: TGTGCCAGCAGCGTTAGGGGGGACCTACAGACCCAGTACTTC; cdr3_aa: CASSVRGDLQTQYF
j_call: TRBJ1-3; clone_size: -; d_call: TRBD1; v_call: TRBV9; cdr3_nt: TGTGCCAGCAGCGTAGATGGGGACAGCGCTCGGGGAAACACCATATATTTT; cdr3_aa: CASSVDGDSARGNTIYF
j_call: TRBJ1-1; clone_size: -; d_call: -; v_call: TRBV7-6; cdr3_nt: TGTGCCAGCAGCTTAGGTGGGACGAACACTGAAGCTTTCTTT; cdr3_aa: CASSLGGTNTEAFF
j_call: TRBJ2-6; clone_size: -; d_call: -; v_call: TRBV15; cdr3_nt: TGTGCCACCAGCAGAGTGGTAGCTGGGGCCAACGTCCTGACTTTC; cdr3_aa: CATSRVVAGANVLTF
j_call: TRBJ2-4; clone_size: few; d_call: -; v_call: TRBV9; cdr3_nt: TGTGCCAGCAGCGAACCCTCCACGGGAAACATTCAGTACTTC; cdr3_aa: CASSEPSTGNIQYF
j_call: TRBJ2-1; clone_size: -; d_call: -; v_call: TRBV19; cdr3_nt: TGTGCCAGTAGCAGACATGGGGACAATGAGCAGTTCTTC; cdr3_aa: CASSRHGDNEQFF